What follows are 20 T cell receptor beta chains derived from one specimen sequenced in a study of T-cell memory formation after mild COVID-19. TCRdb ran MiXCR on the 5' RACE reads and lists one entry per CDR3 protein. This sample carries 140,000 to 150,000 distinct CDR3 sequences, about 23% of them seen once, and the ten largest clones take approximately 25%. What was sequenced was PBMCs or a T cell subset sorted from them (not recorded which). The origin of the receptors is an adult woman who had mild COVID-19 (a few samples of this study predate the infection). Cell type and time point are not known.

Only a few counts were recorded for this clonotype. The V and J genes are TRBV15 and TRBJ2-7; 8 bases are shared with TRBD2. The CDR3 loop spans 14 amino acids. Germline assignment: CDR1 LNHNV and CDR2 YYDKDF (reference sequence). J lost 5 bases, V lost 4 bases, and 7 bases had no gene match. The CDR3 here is CATSTAREADEQYF. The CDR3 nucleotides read TGTGCCACCAGCACAGCGCGGGAGGCGGACGAGCAGTACTTC.

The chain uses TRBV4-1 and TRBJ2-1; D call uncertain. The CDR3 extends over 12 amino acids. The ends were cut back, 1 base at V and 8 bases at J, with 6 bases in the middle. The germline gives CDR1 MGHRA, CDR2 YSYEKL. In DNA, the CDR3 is TGCGCCAGCAGCCAAGTTGGGTATGAGCAGTTCTTC. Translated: CASSQVGYEQFF.

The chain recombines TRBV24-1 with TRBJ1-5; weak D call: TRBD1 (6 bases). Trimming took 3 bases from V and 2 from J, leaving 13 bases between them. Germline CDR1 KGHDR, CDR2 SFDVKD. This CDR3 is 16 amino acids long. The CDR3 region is CATSDHGQIGNQPQHF. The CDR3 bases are TGTGCCACCAGTGATCACGGACAGATCGGCAATCAGCCCCAGCATTTT.

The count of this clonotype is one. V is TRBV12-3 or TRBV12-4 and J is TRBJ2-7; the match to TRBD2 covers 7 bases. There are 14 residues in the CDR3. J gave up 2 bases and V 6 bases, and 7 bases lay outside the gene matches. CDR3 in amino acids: CASSPMAGAYEQYF. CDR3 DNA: TGTGCCAGCAGCCCCATGGCGGGAGCCTACGAGCAGTACTTC.

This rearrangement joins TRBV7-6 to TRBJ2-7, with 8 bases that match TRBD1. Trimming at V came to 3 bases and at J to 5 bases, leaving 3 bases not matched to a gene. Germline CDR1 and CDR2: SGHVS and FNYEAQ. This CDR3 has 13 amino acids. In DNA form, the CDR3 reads TGTGCCAGCAGCTTGACAGGGGACCACGAGCAGTACTTC. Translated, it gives CASSLTGDHEQYF.

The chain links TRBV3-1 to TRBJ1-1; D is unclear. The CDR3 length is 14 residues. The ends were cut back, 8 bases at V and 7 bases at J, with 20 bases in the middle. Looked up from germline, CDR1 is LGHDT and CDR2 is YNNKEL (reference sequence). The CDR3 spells CASSPRERQYEAFF. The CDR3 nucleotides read TGTGCCAGCTCTCCCCGGGAGAGACAATATGAAGCTTTCTTT. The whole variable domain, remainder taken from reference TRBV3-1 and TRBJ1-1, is DTAVSQTPKYLVTQMGNDKSIKCEQNLGHDTMYWYKQDSKKFLKIMFSYNNKELIINETVPNRFSPKSPDKAHLNLHINSLELGDSAVYFCASSPRERQYEAFFGQGTRLTVV.

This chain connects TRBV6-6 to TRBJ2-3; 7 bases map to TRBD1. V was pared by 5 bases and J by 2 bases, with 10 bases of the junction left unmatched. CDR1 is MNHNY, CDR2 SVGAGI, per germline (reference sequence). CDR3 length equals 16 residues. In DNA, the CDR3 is TGTGCCAGCAGTCCCCGAGGGACAGACTACACAGATACGCAGTATTTT. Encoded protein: CASSPRGTDYTDTQYF.

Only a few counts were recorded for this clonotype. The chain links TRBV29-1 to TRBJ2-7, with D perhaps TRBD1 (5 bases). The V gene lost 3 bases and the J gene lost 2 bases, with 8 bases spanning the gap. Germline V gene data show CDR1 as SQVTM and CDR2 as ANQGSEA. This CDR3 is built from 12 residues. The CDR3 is CSVDDSTYEQYF. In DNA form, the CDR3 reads TGCAGCGTTGATGACAGTACCTACGAGCAGTACTTC.

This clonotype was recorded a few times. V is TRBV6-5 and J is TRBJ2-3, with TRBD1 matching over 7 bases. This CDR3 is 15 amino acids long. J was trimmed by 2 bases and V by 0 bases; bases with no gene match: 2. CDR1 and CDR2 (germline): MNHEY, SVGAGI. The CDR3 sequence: CASSYSGTATDTQYF. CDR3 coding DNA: TGTGCCAGCAGTTACTCCGGGACAGCCACAGATACGCAGTATTTT.

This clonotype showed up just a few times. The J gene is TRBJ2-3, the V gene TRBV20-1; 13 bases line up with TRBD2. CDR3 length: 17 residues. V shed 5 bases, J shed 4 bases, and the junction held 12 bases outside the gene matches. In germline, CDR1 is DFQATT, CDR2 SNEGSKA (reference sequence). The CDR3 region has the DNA TGCAGTGCTGGGGTCGGGTTACTAGCGGGAGGGCCAGATACGCAGTATTTT. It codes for CSAGVGLLAGGPDTQYF.

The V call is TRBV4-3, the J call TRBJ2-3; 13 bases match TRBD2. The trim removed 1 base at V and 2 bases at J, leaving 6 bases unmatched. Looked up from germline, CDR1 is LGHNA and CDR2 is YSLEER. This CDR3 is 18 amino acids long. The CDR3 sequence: CASSQGLAGGIITDTQYF. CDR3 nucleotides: TGCGCCAGCAGCCAAGGACTAGCGGGAGGCATTATCACAGATACGCAGTATTTT.

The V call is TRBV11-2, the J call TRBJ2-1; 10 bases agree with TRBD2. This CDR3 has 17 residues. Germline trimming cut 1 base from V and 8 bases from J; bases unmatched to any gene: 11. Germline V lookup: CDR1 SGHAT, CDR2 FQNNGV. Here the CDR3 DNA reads TGTGCCAGCAGCTTAGTTACTAGCGGGACCCTTTGGGATGAGCAGTTCTTC. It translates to CASSLVTSGTLWDEQFF.

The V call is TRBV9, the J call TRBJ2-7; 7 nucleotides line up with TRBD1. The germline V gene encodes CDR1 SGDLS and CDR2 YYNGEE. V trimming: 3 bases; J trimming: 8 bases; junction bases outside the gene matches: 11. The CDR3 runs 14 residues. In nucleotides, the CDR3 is TGTGCCAGCAGCGGGACGCCGACAGGGTTGCAGCAGTACTTC. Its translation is CASSGTPTGLQQYF.

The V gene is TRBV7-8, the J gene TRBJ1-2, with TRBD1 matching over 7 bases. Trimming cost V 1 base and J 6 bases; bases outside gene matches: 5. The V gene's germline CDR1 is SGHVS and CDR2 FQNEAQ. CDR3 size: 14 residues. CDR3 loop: CASSLEAGTDGYTF. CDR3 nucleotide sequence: TGTGCCAGCAGCTTAGAGGCAGGGACAGATGGCTACACCTTC.

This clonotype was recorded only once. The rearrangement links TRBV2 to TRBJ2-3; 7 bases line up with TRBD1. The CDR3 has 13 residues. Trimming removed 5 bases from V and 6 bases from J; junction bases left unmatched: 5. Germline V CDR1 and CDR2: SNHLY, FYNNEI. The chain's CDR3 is CASSNDRADTQYF. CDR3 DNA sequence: TGTGCCAGCAGTAATGACAGGGCCGATACGCAGTATTTT.

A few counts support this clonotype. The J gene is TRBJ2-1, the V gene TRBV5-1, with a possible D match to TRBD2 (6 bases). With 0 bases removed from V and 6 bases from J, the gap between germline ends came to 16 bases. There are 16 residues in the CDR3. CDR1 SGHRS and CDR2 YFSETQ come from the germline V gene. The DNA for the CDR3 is TGCGCCAGCAGCTTGGTTTGGCAGGCGGGGAGCAATGAGCAGTTCTTC. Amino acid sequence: CASSLVWQAGSNEQFF.

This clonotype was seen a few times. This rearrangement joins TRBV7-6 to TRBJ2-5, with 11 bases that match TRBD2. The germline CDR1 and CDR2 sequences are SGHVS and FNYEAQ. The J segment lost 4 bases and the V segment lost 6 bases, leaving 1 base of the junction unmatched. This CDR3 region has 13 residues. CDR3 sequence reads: CASSTSGGETQYF. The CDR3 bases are TGTGCCAGCAGTACTAGCGGGGGAGAGACCCAGTACTTC.

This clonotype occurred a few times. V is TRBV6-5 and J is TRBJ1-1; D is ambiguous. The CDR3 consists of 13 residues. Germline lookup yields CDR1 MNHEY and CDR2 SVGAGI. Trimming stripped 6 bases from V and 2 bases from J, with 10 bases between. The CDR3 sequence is CASRPQSNTEAFF. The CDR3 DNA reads TGTGCCAGCAGACCTCAGAGCAACACTGAAGCTTTCTTT.

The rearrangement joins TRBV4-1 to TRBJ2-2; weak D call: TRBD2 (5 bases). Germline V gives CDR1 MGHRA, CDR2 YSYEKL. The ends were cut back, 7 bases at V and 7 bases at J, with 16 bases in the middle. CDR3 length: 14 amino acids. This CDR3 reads CASTLGGPGGELFF. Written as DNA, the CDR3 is TGCGCCAGCACCCTCGGCGGGCCGGGCGGGGAGCTGTTTTTT.

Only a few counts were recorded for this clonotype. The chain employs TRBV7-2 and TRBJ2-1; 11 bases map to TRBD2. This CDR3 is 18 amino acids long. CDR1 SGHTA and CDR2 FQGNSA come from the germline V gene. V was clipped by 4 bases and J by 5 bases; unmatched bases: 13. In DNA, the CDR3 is TGTGCCAGCAGCTCCGGGACTAGCGGTCTTATTTACCACAATGAGCAGTTCTTC. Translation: CASSSGTSGLIYHNEQFF.